This record looks at one TCR beta chain sequence and its context. Other DNA sequences in the same sample also yield this CDR3. This sample stems from a study of blood T cell repertoires in COVID-19. In germline, CDR1 is KGHSH, CDR2 LQKENI. V shed 3 bases and J shed 2 bases, with 8 bases lying between them. The CDR3 has 14 residues. Authors' data handling: The authors estimated nucleated cell counts from reference gene primer amplification. Sequenced by immunoSEQ multiplex PCR; TCRdb stores in-frame clones only, minus some. V and J calls and clone size are given by that table; D and trimming were obtained from the DNA. The sample consists of around 300,000 clones, approximately 87% of them appearing once.

This TCR was recovered from a woman in her forties or fifties with active or convalescent COVID-19. Sequences were obtained from peripheral blood. The chain joins TRBV18 to TRBJ1-5; the D gene is possibly TRBD1 (5 bases). The CDR3 loop is CASSPARGNQPQHF. The CDR3 coding sequence is TGTGCCAGCTCACCGGCCAGGGGCAATCAGCCCCAGCATTTT.